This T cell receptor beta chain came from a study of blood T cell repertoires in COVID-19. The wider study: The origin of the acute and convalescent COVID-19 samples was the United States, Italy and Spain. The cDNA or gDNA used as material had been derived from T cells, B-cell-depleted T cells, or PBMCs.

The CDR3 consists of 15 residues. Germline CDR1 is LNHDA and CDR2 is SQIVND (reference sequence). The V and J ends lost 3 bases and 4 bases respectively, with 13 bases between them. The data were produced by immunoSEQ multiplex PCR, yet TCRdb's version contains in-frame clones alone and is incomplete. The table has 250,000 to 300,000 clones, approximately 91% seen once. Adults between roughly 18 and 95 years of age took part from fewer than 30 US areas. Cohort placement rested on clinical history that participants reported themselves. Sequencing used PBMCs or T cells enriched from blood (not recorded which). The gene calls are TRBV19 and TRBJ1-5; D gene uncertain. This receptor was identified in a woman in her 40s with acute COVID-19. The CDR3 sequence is CASSMVVGRNQPQHF. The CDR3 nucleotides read TGTGCCAGTAGTATGGTCGTAGGGAGGAATCAGCCCCAGCATTTT.